This section outlines one T cell receptor (beta chain) sequence together with its context. No antigen is known for it. This sample was included in a study of CD8 T cells in ankylosing spondylitis. Whole-study findings and limits: What seemed typical of ankylosing spondylitis blood was a TCR beta motif built from several highly homologous variants. Certain motif variants had earlier appeared in reactive arthritis synovial fluid and blood. The clones that were linked to disease were reported to be significantly enriched in matched synovial fluid samples from ankylosing spondylitis patients.

In making TCR beta libraries, quantitative 5'-RACE with molecular barcodes was used. MiXCR, applied by TCRdb to the 5' RACE reads, yields one record per CDR3 protein. Among roughly 490,000 distinct CDR3 sequences listed, approximately 5.3% were seen once. CDR1 is MGHRA, CDR2 YSYEKL, per germline. This CDR3 region has 13 residues. Trimming took 1 base from V and 7 from J, leaving 9 bases between them. This TCR was sampled from a male donor with ankylosing spondylitis. Sequencing was performed on blood, either unsorted or a sorted T cell fraction (not recorded which). The V call is TRBV4-1, the J call TRBJ2-3; D remains ambiguous. The CDR3 sequence: CASSQGPLNTQYF. In DNA form, the CDR3 reads TGCGCCAGCAGCCAAGGACCTCTTAATACGCAGTATTTT.